What follows are 20 T cell receptor beta chains derived from one specimen sequenced in a study of T cells expressing NK-cell markers. TCRdb re-called the 5' RACE reads and shows each CDR3 protein once, DNA omitted. The sample totals over 100,000 distinct CDR3 sequences. The sequencing input was blood T cells: a sorted CD56 or NKG2C T cell subset, CD4+ or CD8+ T cells, or bulk PBMC T cells (not recorded which). The receptor source for this set is a woman aged 18-69 years in good health.

CDR3 region: CASSIASGSYEQYF. The V call is TRBV19, the J call TRBJ2-7; TCRdb's assignment of TRBD2 cannot be checked, as there is no DNA. The CDR3 has 14 residues. CDR1 is LNHDA, CDR2 SQIVND, per germline (reference sequence).

V usage is TRBV18 and J usage is TRBJ2-7; the D gene TCRdb calls, TRBD2, cannot be checked with no DNA. The CDR3 has 18 residues. Germline V gives CDR1 KGHSH, CDR2 LQKENI. CDR3: CASSPVEKREPNLYEQYF.

This chain uses TRBV27 with TRBJ1-5. The germline V gene encodes CDR1 MNHEY and CDR2 SMNVEV (reference sequence). The CDR3 is 15 amino acids. CDR3 sequence reads: CASSSGGISNQPQHF.

The chain carries TRBV7-2 and TRBJ1-1; TCRdb's D call, TRBD1, is unchecked because there is no DNA. This CDR3 has 14 amino acids. The V gene's germline CDR1 is SGHTA and CDR2 FQGNSA. The CDR3 sequence is CASSWGTGNTEAFF. Variable domain in full (rest from reference TRBV7-2 and TRBJ1-1): GAGVSQSPSNKVTEKGKDVELRCDPISGHTALYWYRQSLGQGLEFLIYFQGNSAPDKSGLPSDRFSAERTGGSVSTLTIQRTQQEDSAVYLCASSWGTGNTEAFFGQGTRLTVV.

CDR3 sequence reads: CASSQDTDYTEAFF. The gene calls are TRBV4-2 and TRBJ1-1. The CDR3 is 14 amino acids. Per germline, CDR1 LGHNA and CDR2 YNFKEQ.

The chain links TRBV20-1 to TRBJ2-5. Germline assignment: CDR1 DFQATT and CDR2 SNEGSKA (reference sequence). The CDR3 sequence is 13 residues long. CDR3 loop: CSARPRLQETQYF.

The chain links TRBV3-1 to TRBJ2-3. Per the germline V gene, CDR1 is LGHDT and CDR2 is YNNKEL (reference sequence). This CDR3 spans 14 amino acids. The CDR3 reads CASTQGGFGDTQYF.

The chain uses TRBV7-2 and TRBJ2-1; TCRdb selects TRBD2, and the lack of DNA leaves this call unchecked. Germline V lookup: CDR1 SGHTA, CDR2 FQGNSA. The CDR3 has 15 amino acids. CDR3 in amino acids: CASTPGLSTYNEQFF.

V and J are TRBV20-1 and TRBJ2-7; TCRdb's assignment of TRBD2 cannot be checked, as there is no DNA. CDR3 length equals 15 residues. Looked up from germline, CDR1 is DFQATT and CDR2 is SNEGSKA (reference sequence). The CDR3 sequence: CSARARGLQLYEQYF.

The chain employs TRBV14 and TRBJ2-1; checking the TCRdb D call of TRBD2 is not possible without DNA. The CDR3 covers 14 residues. Germline CDR1 and CDR2: SGHDN and FVKESK. This chain's CDR3 is CASSPGLSYNEQFF.

The rearrangement joins TRBV10-3 to TRBJ1-1; TCRdb lists TRBD1, though no DNA is available to test this call. CDR1 and CDR2 (germline): ENHRY, SYGVKD. The CDR3 is 14 amino acids. The CDR3 loop reads CAISIRGQDTEAFF.

This rearrangement joins TRBV7-6 to TRBJ2-2. The length of the CDR3 is 17 residues. The V gene's germline CDR1 is SGHVS and CDR2 FNYEAQ. The CDR3 is CASSLGIWESNTGELFF.

The chain is built from TRBV12-3 or TRBV12-4 and TRBJ2-1. The CDR3 spans 11 residues. The CDR3: CASSSGNEQFF.

The V call is TRBV20-1, the J call TRBJ2-3; TCRdb indicates TRBD2, and absent DNA this call remains unverified. The CDR3 runs 14 residues. Germline values: CDR1 DFQATT, CDR2 SNEGSKA (reference sequence). The CDR3 sequence is CSAREAGRWDTQYF.

The chain links TRBV5-4 to TRBJ2-1. Germline V gives CDR1 SGHNT, CDR2 YYREEE (reference sequence). This CDR3 is 16 amino acids long. The CDR3 region is CASSPPTGMGYNEQFF.

The CDR3 reads CASSLGGWSGEQFF. The chain combines TRBV6-2 or TRBV6-3 with TRBJ2-1; TCRdb lists TRBD1, though no DNA is available to test this call. The length of the CDR3 is 14 residues. From germline, CDR1 is MNHEY and CDR2 SVGEGT.

The rearrangement links TRBV5-1 to TRBJ2-3. Germline CDR1 SGHRS, CDR2 YFSETQ. This CDR3 is built from 13 residues. Here the CDR3 reads CASSFVTGDTQYF.

V is TRBV29-1 and J is TRBJ2-5; TCRdb proposes TRBD1, but this gene call is untestable without DNA. There are 12 residues in the CDR3. From germline, CDR1 is SQVTM and CDR2 ANQGSEA. CDR3 residues: CSVVGGLETQYF. Full variable domain (missing parts from reference TRBV29-1 and TRBJ2-5): SAVISQKPSRDICQRGTSLTIQCQVDSQVTMMFWYRQQPGQSLTLIATANQGSEATYESGFVIDKFPISRPNLTFSTLTVSNMSPEDSSIYLCSVVGGLETQYFGPGTRLLVL.

CDR3 residues: CASSPGQFTEAFF. The gene calls are TRBV19 and TRBJ1-1; no DNA is available, so the TRBD1 call from TCRdb remains unchecked. From germline, CDR1 is LNHDA and CDR2 SQIVND (reference sequence). The length of the CDR3 is 13 residues.

The chain combines TRBV5-1 with TRBJ1-1; TCRdb designates TRBD1, a call that cannot be tested without DNA. The CDR3 extends over 14 amino acids. From germline, CDR1 is SGHRS and CDR2 YFSETQ. The CDR3 is CASATGGPNTEAFF.